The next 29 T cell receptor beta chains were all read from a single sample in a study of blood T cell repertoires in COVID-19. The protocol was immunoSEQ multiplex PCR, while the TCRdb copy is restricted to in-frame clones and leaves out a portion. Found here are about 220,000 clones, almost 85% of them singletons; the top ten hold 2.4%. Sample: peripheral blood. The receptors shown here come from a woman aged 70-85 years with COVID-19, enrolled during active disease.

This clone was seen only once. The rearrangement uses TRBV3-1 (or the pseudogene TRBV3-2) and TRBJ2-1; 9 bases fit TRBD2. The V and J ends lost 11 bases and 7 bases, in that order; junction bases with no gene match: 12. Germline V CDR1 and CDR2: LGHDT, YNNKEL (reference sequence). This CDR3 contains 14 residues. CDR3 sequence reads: CASSLAGGQNEQFF. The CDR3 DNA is TGTGCCTCCTCCCTCGCGGGGGGGCAGAATGAGCAGTTCTTC.

This CDR3 reads CASSSGTTFSTDTQYF. As DNA, the CDR3 is TGTGCCAGCAGCTCCGGGACTACTTTTAGCACAGATACGCAGTATTTT. The chain uses TRBV11-2 and TRBJ2-3; 7 bases map to TRBD2. CDR1 is SGHAT, CDR2 FQNNGV, per germline. The junction had 7 bases not matched to a gene; V was cut back by 4 bases and J by 0 bases. CDR3 size: 16 residues.

In DNA form, the CDR3 reads TGTGCCAGCAGCCTGACAGGGGAAAATGGCTACACCTTC. As protein: CASSLTGENGYTF. V gene TRBV3-1 (or the pseudogene TRBV3-2) combines with J gene TRBJ1-2; 8 nucleotides match TRBD1. The germline gives CDR1 LGHDT, CDR2 YNNKEL (reference sequence). The CDR3 spans 13 residues. V lost 4 bases and J lost 6; bases outside the gene matches: 4.

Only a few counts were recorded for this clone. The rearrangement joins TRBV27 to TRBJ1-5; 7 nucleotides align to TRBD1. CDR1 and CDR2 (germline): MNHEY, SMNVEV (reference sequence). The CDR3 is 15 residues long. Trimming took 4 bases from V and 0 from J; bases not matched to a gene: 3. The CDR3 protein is CASSSGQISNQPQHF. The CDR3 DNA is TGTGCCAGCAGTTCGGGACAGATTAGCAATCAGCCCCAGCATTTT.

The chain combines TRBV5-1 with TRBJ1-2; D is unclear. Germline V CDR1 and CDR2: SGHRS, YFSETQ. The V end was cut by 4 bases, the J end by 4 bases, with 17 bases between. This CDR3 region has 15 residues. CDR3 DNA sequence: TGCGCCAGCAGCCCTGATCGGGTTGAGGTCTATGGCTACACCTTC. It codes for CASSPDRVEVYGYTF.

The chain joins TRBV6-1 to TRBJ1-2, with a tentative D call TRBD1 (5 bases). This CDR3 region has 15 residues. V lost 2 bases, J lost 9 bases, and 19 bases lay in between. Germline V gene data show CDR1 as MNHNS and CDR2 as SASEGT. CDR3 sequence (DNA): TGTGCCAGCAGTGAATTGTCCGGGGGAGGTATGCGCTACACCTTC. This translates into CASSELSGGGMRYTF.

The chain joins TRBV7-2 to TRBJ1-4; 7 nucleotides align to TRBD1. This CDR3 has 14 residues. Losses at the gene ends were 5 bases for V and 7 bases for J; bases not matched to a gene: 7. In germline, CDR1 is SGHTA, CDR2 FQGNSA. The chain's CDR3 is CASSRGQAGEKLFF. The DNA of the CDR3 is TGTGCCAGCAGCAGAGGACAGGCCGGTGAAAAACTGTTTTTT.

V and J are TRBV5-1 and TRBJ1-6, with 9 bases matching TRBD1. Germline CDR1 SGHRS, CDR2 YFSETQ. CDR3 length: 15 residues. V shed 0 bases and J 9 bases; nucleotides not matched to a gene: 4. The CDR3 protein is CASSLEDRGGSPLHF. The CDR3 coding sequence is TGCGCCAGCAGCTTGGAGGACAGGGGCGGTTCACCCCTCCACTTT.

The CDR3 DNA is TGCAGCGTTGGACCGGGGGATAGCAATCAGCCCCAGCATTTT. The encoded protein is CSVGPGDSNQPQHF. This sequence joins TRBV29-1 and TRBJ1-5; a weak D match, TRBD1 (5 bases). The germline V gene has CDR1 SQVTM and CDR2 ANQGSEA. Between the trimmed V and J ends, which lost 4 bases and 0 bases, there was a span of 10 bases. This CDR3 is 14 amino acids long.

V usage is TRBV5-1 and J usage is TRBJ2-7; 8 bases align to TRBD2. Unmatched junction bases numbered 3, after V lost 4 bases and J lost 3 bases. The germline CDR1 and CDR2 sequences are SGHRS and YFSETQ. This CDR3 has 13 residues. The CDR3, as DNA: TGCGCCAGCAGCAAGGGACTAGTCTACGAGCAGTACTTC. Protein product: CASSKGLVYEQYF. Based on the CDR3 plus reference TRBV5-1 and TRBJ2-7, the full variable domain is KAGVTQTPRYLIKTRGQQVTLSCSPISGHRSVSWYQQTPGQGLQFLFEYFSETQRNKGNFPGRFSGRQFSNSRSEMNVSTLELGDSALYLCASSKGLVYEQYFGPGTRLTVT.

This chain's CDR3 is CASTNWRRGYEQYF. In DNA, the CDR3 is TGTGCCAGCACTAATTGGCGCAGGGGCTACGAGCAGTACTTC. The rearrangement links TRBV6-5 to TRBJ2-7; TRBD1 might be the D (6 bases). CDR1 and CDR2 from the germline V gene are MNHEY and SVGAGI. Deletions cut 7 bases from V and 3 bases from J, with 16 bases between. This CDR3 is built from 14 residues.

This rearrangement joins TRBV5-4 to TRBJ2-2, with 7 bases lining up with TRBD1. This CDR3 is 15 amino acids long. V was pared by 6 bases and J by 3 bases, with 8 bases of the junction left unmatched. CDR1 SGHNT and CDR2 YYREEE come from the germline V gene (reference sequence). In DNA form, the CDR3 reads TGTGCCAGCAACGTACAGGGGAAGTACACCGGGGAGCTGTTTTTT. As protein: CASNVQGKYTGELFF.

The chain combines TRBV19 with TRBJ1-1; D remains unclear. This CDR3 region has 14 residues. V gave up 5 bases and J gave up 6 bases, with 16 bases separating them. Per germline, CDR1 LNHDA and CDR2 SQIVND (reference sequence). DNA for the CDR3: TGTGCCAGTAGTTTTAACAGCGGGGTCGCTGAAGCTTTCTTT. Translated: CASSFNSGVAEAFF.

The CDR3 region is CASNNRDLGEQYF. The CDR3 DNA reads as TGTGCCAGCAACAACAGGGATTTAGGCGAGCAGTACTTC. The rearrangement links TRBV6-5 to TRBJ2-7; TRBD1 is a possible D gene (6 bases). This CDR3 spans 13 amino acids. V was shortened by 7 bases and J by 6 bases, with 16 bases between the two germline ends. Germline loops: CDR1 MNHEY, CDR2 SVGAGI.

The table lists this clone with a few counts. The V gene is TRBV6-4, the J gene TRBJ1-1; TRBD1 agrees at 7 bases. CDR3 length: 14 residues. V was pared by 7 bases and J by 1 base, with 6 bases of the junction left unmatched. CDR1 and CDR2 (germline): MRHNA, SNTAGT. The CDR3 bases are TGTGCCAGCAAAGACAGGGCGGCGAACACTGAAGCTTTCTTT. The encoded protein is CASKDRAANTEAFF.

For the CDR3, the DNA is TGTGCCAGTAGGACAGGCACCGGAAACACCATATATTTT. This encodes CASRTGTGNTIYF. The gene calls are TRBV19 and TRBJ1-3; D perhaps matches TRBD1 (6 bases). The CDR3 has 13 amino acids. The V gene lost 6 bases and the J gene lost 4 bases, with 10 bases spanning the gap. Germline loops: CDR1 LNHDA, CDR2 SQIVND (reference sequence).

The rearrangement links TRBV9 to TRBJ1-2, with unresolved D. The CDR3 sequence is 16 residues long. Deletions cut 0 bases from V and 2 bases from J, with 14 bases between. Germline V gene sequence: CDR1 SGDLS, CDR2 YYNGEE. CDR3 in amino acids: CASSVEDKLENYGYTF. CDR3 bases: TGTGCCAGCAGCGTAGAAGACAAACTTGAAAACTATGGCTACACCTTC.

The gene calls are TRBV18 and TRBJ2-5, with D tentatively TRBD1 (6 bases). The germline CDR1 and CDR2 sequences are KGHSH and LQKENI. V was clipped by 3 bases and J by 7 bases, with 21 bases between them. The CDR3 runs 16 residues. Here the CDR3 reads CASSPRRDIPPGTQYF. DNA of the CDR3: TGTGCCAGCTCACCCCGCCGGGACATCCCGCCAGGGACCCAGTACTTC. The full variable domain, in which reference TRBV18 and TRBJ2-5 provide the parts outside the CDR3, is NAGVMQNPRHLVRRRGQEARLRCSPMKGHSHVYWYRQLPEEGLKFMVYLQKENIIDESGMPKERFSAEFPKEGPSILRIQQVVRGDSAAYFCASSPRRDIPPGTQYFGPGTRLLVL.

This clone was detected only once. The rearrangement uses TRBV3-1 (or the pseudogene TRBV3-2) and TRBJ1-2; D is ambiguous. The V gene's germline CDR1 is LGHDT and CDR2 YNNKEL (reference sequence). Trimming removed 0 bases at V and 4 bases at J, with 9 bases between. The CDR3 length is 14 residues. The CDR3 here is CASSQETAPYGYTF. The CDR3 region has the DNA TGTGCCAGCAGCCAAGAAACAGCTCCCTATGGCTACACCTTC.

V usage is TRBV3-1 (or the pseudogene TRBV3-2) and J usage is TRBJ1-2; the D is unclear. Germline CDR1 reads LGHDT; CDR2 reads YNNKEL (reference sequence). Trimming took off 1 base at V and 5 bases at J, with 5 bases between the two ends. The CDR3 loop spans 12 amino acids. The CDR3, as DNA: TGTGCCAGCAGCCAAGTAGAGTATGGCTACACCTTC. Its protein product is CASSQVEYGYTF.

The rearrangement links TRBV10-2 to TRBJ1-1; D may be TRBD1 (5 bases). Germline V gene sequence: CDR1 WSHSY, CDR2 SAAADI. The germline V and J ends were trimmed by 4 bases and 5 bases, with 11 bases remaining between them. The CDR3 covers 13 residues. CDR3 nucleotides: TGCGCCAGCAGTGCGGGGGGGAATACTGAAGCTTTCTTT. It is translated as CASSAGGNTEAFF.

The CDR3 nucleotides read TGCAGTGCTAGTCGGCTAGCACAGAACACCGGGGAGCTGTTTTTT. It codes for CSASRLAQNTGELFF. The genes are TRBV20-1 and TRBJ2-2, with D possibly being TRBD2 (5 bases). In germline, CDR1 is DFQATT, CDR2 SNEGSKA (reference sequence). V lost 3 bases and J lost 1, with 12 bases in between. The CDR3 totals 15 residues.

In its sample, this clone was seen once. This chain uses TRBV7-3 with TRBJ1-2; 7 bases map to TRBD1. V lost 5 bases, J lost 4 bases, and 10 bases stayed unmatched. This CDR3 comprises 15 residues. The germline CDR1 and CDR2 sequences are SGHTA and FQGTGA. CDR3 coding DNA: TGTGCCAGCAGCCTTACATTCAGGGGGGTCTATGGCTACACCTTC. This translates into CASSLTFRGVYGYTF.

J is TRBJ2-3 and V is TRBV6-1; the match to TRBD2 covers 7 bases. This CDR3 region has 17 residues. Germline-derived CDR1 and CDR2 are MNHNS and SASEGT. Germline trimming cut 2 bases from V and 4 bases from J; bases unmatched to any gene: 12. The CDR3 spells CASSERILAGPADTQYF. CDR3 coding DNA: TGTGCCAGCAGTGAAAGGATCTTAGCGGGTCCGGCAGATACGCAGTATTTT.

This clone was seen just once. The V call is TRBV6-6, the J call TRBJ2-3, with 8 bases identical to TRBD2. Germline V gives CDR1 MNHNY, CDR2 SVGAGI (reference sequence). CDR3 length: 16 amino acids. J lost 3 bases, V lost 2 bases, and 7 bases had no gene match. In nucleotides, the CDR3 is TGTGCCAGCAGTTACCTCGAGCGGGAGTTTACAGATACGCAGTATTTT. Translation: CASSYLEREFTDTQYF.

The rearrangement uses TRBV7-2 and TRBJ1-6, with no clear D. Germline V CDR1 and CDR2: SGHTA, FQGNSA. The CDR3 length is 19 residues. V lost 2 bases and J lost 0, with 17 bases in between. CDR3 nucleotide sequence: TGTGCCAGCAGCTTATATGGAGAGAGGGTGAGCTCCTATAATTCACCCCTCCACTTT. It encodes CASSLYGERVSSYNSPLHF.

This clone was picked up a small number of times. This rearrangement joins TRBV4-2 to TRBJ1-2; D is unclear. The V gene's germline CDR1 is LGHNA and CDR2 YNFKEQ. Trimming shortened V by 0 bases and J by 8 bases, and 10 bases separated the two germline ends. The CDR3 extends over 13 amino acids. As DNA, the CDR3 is TGTGCCAGCAGCCAAGACTGGGAGCGGGGCTACACCTTC. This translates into CASSQDWERGYTF.

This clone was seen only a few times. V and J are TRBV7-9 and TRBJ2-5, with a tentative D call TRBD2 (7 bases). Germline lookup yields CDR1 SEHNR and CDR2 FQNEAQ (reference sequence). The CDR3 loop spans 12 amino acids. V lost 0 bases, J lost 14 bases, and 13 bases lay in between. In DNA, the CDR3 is TGTGCCAGCAGCTTAGCCCCCGGGGGGCTATACTTC. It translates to CASSLAPGGLYF.

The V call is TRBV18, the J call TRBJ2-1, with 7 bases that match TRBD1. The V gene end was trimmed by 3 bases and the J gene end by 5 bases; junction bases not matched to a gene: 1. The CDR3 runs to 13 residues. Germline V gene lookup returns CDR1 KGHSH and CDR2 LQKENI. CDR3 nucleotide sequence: TGTGCCAGCTCACCGGGACAGAACAATGAGCAGTTCTTC. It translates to CASSPGQNNEQFF.